One and the same sample provided the 21 T cell receptor beta chains below, sequenced in a study of blood T cell repertoires in COVID-19. Assay used: immunoSEQ multiplex PCR; TCRdb lists only in-frame clones, some missing. Among fewer than 300,000 clones listed, roughly 85% were seen once. Sample: PBMCs or T cells enriched from blood (not recorded which). The receptors were gathered from a woman aged 50 to 60 who had recovered from COVID-19.

This chain links TRBV28 with TRBJ1-1; tentatively, D is TRBD1 (5 bases). The CDR3 consists of 15 residues. The V gene lost 5 bases and the J gene lost 1 base, with 14 bases spanning the gap. Per the germline V gene, CDR1 is MDHEN and CDR2 is SYDVKM. Here the CDR3 DNA reads TGTGCCAGCAGTCCACAACTCGGGGGGAACACTGAAGCTTTCTTT. It yields the protein CASSPQLGGNTEAFF. Full variable domain (outside the CDR3, taken from reference TRBV28 and TRBJ1-1): DVKVTQSSRYLVKRTGEKVFLECVQDMDHENMFWYRQDPGLGLRLIYFSYDVKMKEKGDIPEGYSVSREKKERFSLILESASTNQTSMYLCASSPQLGGNTEAFFGQGTRLTVV.

The chain recombines TRBV12-3 or TRBV12-4 with TRBJ1-2; D uncertain. The V end lost 4 bases, the J end lost 1 base, and 7 bases lay between the germline ends. CDR3 size: 13 residues. The CDR3 DNA is TGTGCCAGCAGTTGGGCGGGTAACTATGGCTACACCTTC. Translation gives CASSWAGNYGYTF.

The chain has TRBV19 and TRBJ2-5; D ambiguous. The V and J ends lost 3 bases and 0 bases respectively, with 8 bases between them. Germline lookup yields CDR1 LNHDA and CDR2 SQIVND (reference sequence). The CDR3 consists of 14 residues. The CDR3 region has the DNA TGTGCCAGTAGTATGTCACGGTACCAAGAGACCCAGTACTTC. This codes for CASSMSRYQETQYF. Looking up the rest from reference TRBV19 and TRBJ2-5 gives the full variable domain: DGGITQSPKYLFRKEGQNVTLSCEQNLNHDAMYWYRQDPGQGLRLIYYSQIVNDFQKGDIAEGYSVSREKKESFPLTVTSAQKNPTAFYLCASSMSRYQETQYFGPGTRLLVL.

The chain employs TRBV9 and TRBJ2-3; 13 bases agree with TRBD2. The CDR3 has 18 residues. From germline, CDR1 is SGDLS and CDR2 YYNGEE. The junction had 5 bases not matched to a gene; V was cut back by 0 bases and J by 1 base. The CDR3: CASSVEGTSGEGTDTQYF. The CDR3 DNA reads TGTGCCAGCAGCGTAGAAGGGACTAGCGGGGAGGGCACAGATACGCAGTATTTT.

This chain connects TRBV21-1 to TRBJ2-7; the table gives TRBD1 as D, unverified against the DNA. TRBV21-1 corresponds to a pseudogene. This CDR3 contains 14 residues. The DNA for the CDR3 is TGTGCCAGCAGCTTACGGACAGGGGGCAACGAGCAGTACTTC. Protein product: CASSLRTGGNEQYF.

The rearrangement uses TRBV29-1 and TRBJ2-6; no clear D. Trimming took 4 bases from V and 2 from J, leaving 9 bases between them. The CDR3 covers 14 residues. The germline gives CDR1 SQVTM, CDR2 ANQGSEA. The DNA for the CDR3 is TGCAGCGTTGTTTCCTCTCCTGGGGCCAACGTCCTGACTTTC. It is translated as CSVVSSPGANVLTF.

Points on this clone: One end of the junction is discordant with germline, which a read error may explain. The chain employs TRBV30 and TRBJ1-5; no firm D call. CDR3 length: 13 amino acids. CDR1 is GTSNPN and CDR2 is SVGIG in the germline V gene (reference sequence). In DNA, the CDR3 is TGTGCCTGGAGTGGAGGGAACAATCAGGCCCAGCATTTT. It encodes CAWSGGNNQAQHF.

The chain recombines TRBV28 with TRBJ2-7; 8 bases align to TRBD2. From germline, CDR1 is MDHEN and CDR2 SYDVKM. The J segment lost 4 bases and the V segment lost 8 bases, leaving 13 bases of the junction unmatched. There are 15 residues in the CDR3. CDR3 protein: CASHGLSGATYEQYF. Here the CDR3 DNA reads TGTGCCAGCCACGGACTTAGCGGGGCGACGTACGAGCAGTACTTC.

The genes are TRBV7-9 and TRBJ1-2; maybe TRBD1 (5 bases). From germline, CDR1 is SEHNR and CDR2 FQNEAQ (reference sequence). V lost 1 base and J lost 4, with 16 bases in between. This CDR3 is 16 amino acids long. CDR3 residues: CASSLVGQGDPYGYTF. The CDR3 nucleotides are TGTGCCAGCAGCTTAGTAGGCCAGGGCGACCCCTATGGCTACACCTTC.

CDR3 sequence (DNA): TGTGCCAGCAGCTTGGTACGGGACAATGAGCAGTTCTTC. This codes for CASSLVRDNEQFF. The chain combines TRBV5-4 with TRBJ2-1; D call uncertain. Per the germline V gene, CDR1 is SGHNT and CDR2 is YYREEE (reference sequence). The CDR3 is 13 residues long. V was cut by 0 bases and J by 5 bases, with 6 bases left in between.

The chain couples TRBV30 to TRBJ2-3; 10 bases are a match to TRBD2. Germline V CDR1 and CDR2: GTSNPN, SVGIG (reference sequence). With V trimmed by 0 bases and J by 4 bases, 10 bases remained unmatched. The CDR3 has 17 residues. The CDR3 here is CAWSVGSGGILSDTQYF. DNA for the CDR3: TGTGCCTGGAGTGTAGGTAGCGGGGGGATACTTTCAGATACGCAGTATTTT.

The chain uses TRBV2 and TRBJ1-5, with 8 bases fitting TRBD1. CDR1 and CDR2 (germline): SNHLY, FYNNEI. The CDR3 extends over 15 amino acids. Losses at the gene ends were 4 bases for V and 5 bases for J; bases not matched to a gene: 7. The CDR3 is CASSAWTGIYQPQHF. CDR3 nucleotides: TGTGCCAGCAGTGCCTGGACAGGGATTTATCAGCCCCAGCATTTT.

The gene calls are TRBV7-8 and TRBJ2-7; 9 bases match TRBD2. Trimming at V came to 1 base and at J to 0 bases, leaving 4 bases not matched to a gene. The CDR3 contains 16 residues. Germline V gene sequence: CDR1 SGHVS, CDR2 FQNEAQ. The CDR3 loop reads CASSLVYSGSSYEQYF. DNA for the CDR3: TGTGCCAGCAGCTTAGTGTATAGCGGGAGCTCCTACGAGCAGTACTTC.

The chain carries TRBV7-8 and TRBJ2-7; 10 nucleotides line up with TRBD2. V gave up 5 bases and J gave up 1 base; unmatched junction bases: 5. This CDR3 has 15 residues. Germline CDR1 is SGHVS and CDR2 is FQNEAQ. The CDR3: CASSPRTSGSYEQYF. The DNA for the CDR3 is TGTGCCAGCAGCCCCCGGACTAGCGGATCCTACGAGCAGTACTTC.

The chain is built from TRBV11-3 and TRBJ2-2, with 8 bases that match TRBD1. The CDR3 has 16 amino acids. With 5 bases clipped from V and 1 base from J, the junction kept 6 bases outside the gene matches. Germline assignment: CDR1 SGHNT and CDR2 YENEEA. Here the CDR3 DNA reads TGTGCCAGCAGCACAAGACAGGGGAGGAACACCGGGGAGCTGTTTTTT. Residues: CASSTRQGRNTGELFF.

The V call is TRBV9, the J call TRBJ1-6; D is unclear. V dropped 0 bases and J dropped 8 bases, with 9 bases sitting between them. Germline loops: CDR1 SGDLS, CDR2 YYNGEE. The CDR3 is made up of 14 amino acids. This chain's CDR3 is CASSVDIIDSPLHF. The CDR3 DNA sequence: TGTGCCAGCAGCGTAGACATAATCGATTCACCCCTCCACTTT.

The V gene is TRBV10-2, the J gene TRBJ1-2; D gene unclear. The germline gives CDR1 WSHSY, CDR2 SAAADI. CDR3 length equals 15 residues. The V end lost 0 bases, the J end lost 5 bases, and 13 bases lay between the germline ends. Written as DNA, the CDR3 is TGCGCCAGCAGTGAGTCCCCCATCCGGGAGTATGGCTACACCTTC. This codes for CASSESPIREYGYTF.

V is TRBV4-1 and J is TRBJ1-5, with a possible D match to TRBD1 (5 bases). V lost 0 bases and J lost 3, with 12 bases in between. CDR1 and CDR2 from the germline V gene are MGHRA and YSYEKL. This CDR3 region has 16 residues. CDR3 bases: TGCGCCAGCAGCCAAGATGGAGGGGCCTCCAATCAGCCCCAGCATTTT. This encodes CASSQDGGASNQPQHF.

This clone was seen once. The DNA of the CDR3 is TGTGCCTGGAGTGTTATCGGGGGAAGCAATCAGCCCCAGCATTTT. Translating gives CAWSVIGGSNQPQHF. J is TRBJ1-5 and V is TRBV30, with D perhaps matching TRBD1 (5 bases). The CDR3 has 15 amino acids. Trimming left V 0 bases short and J 1 base short, with 10 bases between. Germline V gene sequence: CDR1 GTSNPN, CDR2 SVGIG (reference sequence).

Points on this clone: Other nucleotide sequences from this sample produce the same CDR3. This chain links TRBV12-3 or TRBV12-4 with TRBJ1-2; D is ambiguous. The ends were cut back, 4 bases at V and 4 bases at J, with 4 bases in the middle. CDR3 length: 11 residues. CDR3 protein: CASSSFYGYTF. The CDR3 coding sequence is TGTGCCAGCAGTTCATTCTATGGCTACACCTTC.

The genes are TRBV12-5 and TRBJ2-2; D ambiguous. CDR3 size: 12 residues. Germline V gene lookup returns CDR1 LGHNT and CDR2 FRNRAP. Between the trimmed V and J ends, which lost 6 bases and 3 bases, there was a span of 5 bases. CDR3 nucleotide sequence: TGTGCTAGTGGAAGAGACACCGGGGAGCTGTTTTTT. This encodes CASGRDTGELFF.